This is a list of T cell receptor delta chains from one sample in a study of Vγ9Vδ2 T cells in congenital toxoplasmosis. TCRdb re-called the reads using CATT. The sample consists of approximately 1,000 delta-chain clones, about 17% of them appearing once. The sample comprised gamma-delta T cells from blood. The origin of the receptors is a child under 10 years old born to a mother with Toxoplasma gondii infection during pregnancy, either congenitally infected or uninfected (not recorded which). CDR3s include the opening cysteine and the closing phenylalanine or tryptophan. Fields, in order: clone size, V gene, J gene, D gene, CDR3 length, CDR3 protein, CDR3 DNA. The D gene is left open where the match is weak. Rows give clone size only sometimes, using once, few, many, or a class for an expanded clone.

clone_size: .; v_call: TRDV1; j_call: TRDJ2; d_call: TRDD3; cdr3_length: 26; cdr3_aa: CALGESRGPTYGSWGIRRGLTAQLFF; cdr3_nt: TGTGCTCTTGGGGAATCCAGAGGCCCCACGTATGGGTCCTGGGGGATACGGCGAGGTTTGACAGCACAACTCTTCTTT
clone_size: medium-sized; v_call: TRDV2; j_call: TRDJ1; d_call: TRDD3; cdr3_length: 18; cdr3_aa: CACFPLLGDTSPTDKLIF; cdr3_nt: TGTGCCTGTTTCCCTTTACTGGGGGATACATCACCGACCGATAAACTCATCTTT
clone_size: large; v_call: TRDV2; j_call: TRDJ1; d_call: TRDD3; cdr3_length: 15; cdr3_aa: CACDVLGTTKDKLIF; cdr3_nt: TGTGCCTGTGACGTACTGGGGACCACCAAAGATAAACTCATCTTT
clone_size: large; v_call: TRDV2; j_call: TRDJ1; d_call: .; cdr3_length: 15; cdr3_aa: CACEALLGNTDKLIF; cdr3_nt: TGTGCCTGTGAGGCTTTACTCGGCAACACCGATAAACTCATCTTT
clone_size: large; v_call: TRDV2; j_call: TRDJ2; d_call: TRDD2; cdr3_length: 19; cdr3_aa: CACDTFFLHAGEMTAQLFF; cdr3_nt: TGTGCCTGTGACACCTTCTTCCTACACGCGGGGGAGATGACAGCACAACTCTTCTTT
clone_size: large; v_call: TRDV1; j_call: TRDJ1; d_call: TRDD3; cdr3_length: 20; cdr3_aa: CALGELGSHRRQRGIQLLIF; cdr3_nt: TGTGCTCTTGGGGAACTTGGTTCCCACCGGCGCCAGAGGGGGATACAGTTACTCATCTTT
clone_size: medium-sized; v_call: TRDV2; j_call: TRDJ3; d_call: TRDD3; cdr3_length: 20; cdr3_aa: CACDRVLGDTSSWDTRQMFF; cdr3_nt: TGTGCCTGTGACCGAGTACTGGGGGATACGTCGTCCTGGGACACCCGACAGATGTTTTTC
clone_size: few; v_call: TRDV2; j_call: TRDJ3; d_call: TRDD3; cdr3_length: 18; cdr3_aa: CACDLLGESSWDTRQMFF; cdr3_nt: TGTGCCTGTGACTTACTGGGGGAGAGCTCCTGGGACACCCGACAGATGTTTTTC
clone_size: medium-sized; v_call: TRDV2; j_call: TRDJ1; d_call: .; cdr3_length: 16; cdr3_aa: CACDTVGVPYTDKLIF; cdr3_nt: TGTGCCTGTGACACGGTGGGGGTCCCGTACACCGATAAACTCATCTTT
clone_size: large; v_call: TRDV2; j_call: TRDJ1; d_call: .; cdr3_length: 14; cdr3_aa: CACDTVGNTDKLIF; cdr3_nt: TGTGCCTGTGACACGGTTGGGAACACCGATAAACTCATCTTT
clone_size: few; v_call: TRDV3; j_call: TRDJ1; d_call: TRDD3; cdr3_length: 20; cdr3_aa: CAFRASFYWGIRRYTDKLIF; cdr3_nt: TGTGCCTTTAGAGCCTCCTTTTACTGGGGGATACGGAGGTACACCGATAAACTCATCTTT
clone_size: large; v_call: TRDV2; j_call: TRDJ1; d_call: TRDD3; cdr3_length: 17; cdr3_aa: CAWANGGYVSYTDKLIF; cdr3_nt: TGTGCCTGGGCAAATGGGGGATACGTCTCGTACACCGATAAACTCATCTTT
clone_size: medium-sized; v_call: TRDV2; j_call: TRDJ1; d_call: TRDD3; cdr3_length: 18; cdr3_aa: CACDNLTTGGYATDKLIF; cdr3_nt: TGTGCCTGTGACAACTTAACTACTGGGGGATACGCAACCGATAAACTCATCTTT